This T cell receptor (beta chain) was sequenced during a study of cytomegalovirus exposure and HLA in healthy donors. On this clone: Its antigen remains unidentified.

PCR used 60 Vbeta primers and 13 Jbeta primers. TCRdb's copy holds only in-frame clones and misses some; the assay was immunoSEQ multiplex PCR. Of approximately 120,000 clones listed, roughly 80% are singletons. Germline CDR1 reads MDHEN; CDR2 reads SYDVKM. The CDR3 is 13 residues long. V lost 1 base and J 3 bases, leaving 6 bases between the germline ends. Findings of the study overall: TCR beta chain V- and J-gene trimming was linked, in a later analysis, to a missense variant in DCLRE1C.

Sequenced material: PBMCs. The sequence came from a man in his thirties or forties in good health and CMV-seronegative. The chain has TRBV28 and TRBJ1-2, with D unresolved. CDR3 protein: CASSLSGDYGYTF. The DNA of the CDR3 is TGTGCCAGCAGTTTATCAGGTGACTATGGCTACACCTTC.